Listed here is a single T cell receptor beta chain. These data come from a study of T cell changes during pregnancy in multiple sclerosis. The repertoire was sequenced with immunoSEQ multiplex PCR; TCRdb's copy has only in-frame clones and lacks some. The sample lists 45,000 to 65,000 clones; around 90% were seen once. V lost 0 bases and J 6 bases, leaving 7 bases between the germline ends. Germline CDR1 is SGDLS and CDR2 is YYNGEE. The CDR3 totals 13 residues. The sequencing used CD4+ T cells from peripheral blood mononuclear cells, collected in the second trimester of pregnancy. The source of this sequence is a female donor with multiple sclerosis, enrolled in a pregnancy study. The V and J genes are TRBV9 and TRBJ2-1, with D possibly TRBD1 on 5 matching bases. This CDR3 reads CASSVGGLNEQFF. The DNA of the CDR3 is TGTGCCAGCAGCGTAGGGGGCCTCAATGAGCAGTTCTTC.